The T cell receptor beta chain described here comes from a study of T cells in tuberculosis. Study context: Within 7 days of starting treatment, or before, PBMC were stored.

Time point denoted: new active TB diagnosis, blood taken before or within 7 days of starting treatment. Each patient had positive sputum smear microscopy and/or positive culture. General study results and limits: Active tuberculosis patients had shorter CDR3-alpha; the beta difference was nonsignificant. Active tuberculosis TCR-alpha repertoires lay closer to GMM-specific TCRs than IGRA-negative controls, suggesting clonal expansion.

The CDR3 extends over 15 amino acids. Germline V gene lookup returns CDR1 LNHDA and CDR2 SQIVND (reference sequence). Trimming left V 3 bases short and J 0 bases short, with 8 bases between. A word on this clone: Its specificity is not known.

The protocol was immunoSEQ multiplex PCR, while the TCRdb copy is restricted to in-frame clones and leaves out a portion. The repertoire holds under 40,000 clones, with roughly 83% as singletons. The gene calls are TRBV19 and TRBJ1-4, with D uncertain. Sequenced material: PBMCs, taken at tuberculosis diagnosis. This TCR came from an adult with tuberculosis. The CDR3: CASSMESATNEKLFF. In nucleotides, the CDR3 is TGTGCCAGTAGTATGGAGTCCGCAACTAATGAAAAACTGTTTTTT.